These 30 T cell receptor beta chains originate from one sample sequenced in a study of vaccination and CD4 T cells after COVID-19. The Oncomine TCR Beta short-read assay was applied to DNA of cultured CD4+ T cells. MiXCR, applied by TCRdb to the PCR reads, yields one record per CDR3 protein. The table includes around 4,200 distinct CDR3 sequences, approximately 52% detected once. Which antigens these TCRs recognize remains unknown. Treatment here: approximately nine-day PBMC culture with coronavirus spike peptide pools or control peptides (ViraFEST assay). The specimen was CD4+ T cells from blood, cultured in vitro. Every receptor here comes from a human donor who had recovered from COVID-19.

The sample holds one count of this clonotype. This chain joins TRBV19 and TRBJ2-5, with D perhaps given as TRBD1 or TRBD2 (6 bases each). Between the trimmed V and J ends, which lost 5 bases and 2 bases, there was a span of 9 bases. CDR3 length equals 13 residues. Germline CDR1 reads LNHDA; CDR2 reads SQIVND (reference sequence). CDR3 coding DNA: TGTGCCAGTAGTGGCGGGACACAAGAGACCCAGTACTTC. It translates to CASSGGTQETQYF.

The rearrangement uses TRBV20-1 and TRBJ1-2; the D is unclear. The CDR3 is made up of 12 amino acids. Trimming cost V 0 bases and J 4 bases, with 6 bases left between them. Germline lookup yields CDR1 DFQATT and CDR2 SNEGSKA (reference sequence). In DNA, the CDR3 is TGCAGTGCTAGAGATGAGGGCTATGGCTACACCTTC. This translates into CSARDEGYGYTF.

The chain links TRBV6-1 to TRBJ2-5; possibly TRBD2 for D (5 bases). Looked up from germline, CDR1 is MNHNS and CDR2 is SASEGT. Trimming shortened V by 6 bases and J by 2 bases, and 10 bases separated the two germline ends. There are 13 residues in the CDR3. The CDR3 DNA follows: TGTGCCAGCAGCCGGGGATTTCAAGAGACCCAGTACTTC. It is translated as CASSRGFQETQYF.

CDR3 loop: CSARDRMDYGYTF. The CDR3 DNA is TGCAGTGCTAGAGATCGGATGGATTATGGCTACACCTTC. The rearrangement links TRBV20-1 to TRBJ1-2, with D hard to call. V lost 0 bases and J lost 5, with 10 bases in between. The CDR3 runs to 13 residues. Germline V gene sequence: CDR1 DFQATT, CDR2 SNEGSKA (reference sequence).

V usage is TRBV20-1 and J usage is TRBJ2-7; maybe TRBD2 (6 bases). This CDR3 region has 13 residues. V lost 3 bases, J lost 1 base, and 10 bases lay in between. Germline loops: CDR1 DFQATT, CDR2 SNEGSKA (reference sequence). DNA of the CDR3: TGCAGTGCTAGTTTGACTAGATCCTACGAGCAGTACTTC. Its translation is CSASLTRSYEQYF.

The V and J genes are TRBV7-8 and TRBJ1-1; D ambiguous. Germline V CDR1 and CDR2: SGHVS, FQNEAQ. Trimming took off 0 bases at V and 5 bases at J, with 7 bases between the two ends. The CDR3 consists of 13 residues. DNA of the CDR3: TGTGCCAGCAGCTTAGCGTGGAGTACTGAAGCTTTCTTT. Its protein is CASSLAWSTEAFF. Combining the CDR3 with reference TRBV7-8 and TRBJ1-1 gives the whole variable domain GAGVSQSPRYKVAKRGQDVALRCDPISGHVSLFWYQQALGQGPEFLTYFQNEAQLDKSGLPSDRFFAERPEGSVSTLKIQRTQQEDSAVYLCASSLAWSTEAFFGQGTRLTVV.

The chain recombines TRBV4-1 with TRBJ2-7; TRBD2 matches 9 bases. Germline V CDR1 and CDR2: MGHRA, YSYEKL. Unmatched junction bases numbered 6, after V lost 4 bases and J lost 2 bases. The length of the CDR3 is 15 residues. The DNA for the CDR3 is TGCGCCAGCAGCCTCGAGGGACTAGCCCCCTACGAGCAGTACTTC. It translates to CASSLEGLAPYEQYF.

This clonotype was found a few times. This chain joins TRBV7-3 and TRBJ1-1; D unresolved. The germline V gene has CDR1 SGHTA and CDR2 FQGTGA. Trimming shortened V by 0 bases and J by 2 bases, and 7 bases separated the two germline ends. The CDR3 has 14 residues. The CDR3 sequence is CASSLTQSNTEAFF. CDR3 in DNA: TGTGCCAGCAGCTTAACTCAGAGCAACACTGAAGCTTTCTTT.

V usage is TRBV7-9 and J usage is TRBJ2-3, with 10 nucleotides matching TRBD2. Germline V lookup: CDR1 SEHNR, CDR2 FQNEAQ (reference sequence). Trimming at V came to 5 bases and at J to 6 bases, leaving 14 bases not matched to a gene. This CDR3 is built from 17 residues. CDR3 coding DNA: TGTGCCAGCAGCAAGGTCGTGCTAGCGGGGGCCAGGGATACGCAGTATTTT. Its protein product is CASSKVVLAGARDTQYF.

V and J are TRBV6-2 or TRBV6-3 and TRBJ1-1, with TRBD1 identical over 8 bases. Trimming removed 2 bases from V and 4 bases from J; junction bases left unmatched: 3. The CDR3 spans 14 residues. The germline V gene encodes CDR1 MNHEY and CDR2 SVGEGT. The CDR3 region is CASSYTGGRTEAFF. CDR3 nucleotide sequence: TGTGCCAGCAGTTACACAGGGGGACGCACTGAAGCTTTCTTT.

This chain joins TRBV11-2 and TRBJ1-2, with D hard to call. Trimming took 3 bases from V and 6 from J, leaving 14 bases between them. From germline, CDR1 is SGHAT and CDR2 FQNNGV. This CDR3 has 14 residues. CDR3: CASSLVSGRDGYTF. For the CDR3, the DNA is TGTGCCAGCAGCTTGGTCTCGGGGAGAGATGGCTACACCTTC.

The chain links TRBV12-3 or TRBV12-4 to TRBJ2-5, with 8 bases identical to TRBD2. V was clipped by 6 bases and J by 5 bases; unmatched bases: 8. This CDR3 comprises 14 residues. The CDR3 coding sequence is TGTGCCAGCAGCGGACTAGCTGGCGCCGAGACCCAGTACTTC. This translates into CASSGLAGAETQYF.

In its sample, this clonotype ranks as large (0.1 to 1%). The V and J genes are TRBV6-5 and TRBJ1-2; possibly TRBD1 for D (6 bases). This CDR3 has 15 residues. V lost 0 bases and J 6 bases, leaving 14 bases between the germline ends. Germline CDR1 reads MNHEY; CDR2 reads SVGAGI. Here the CDR3 DNA reads TGTGCCAGCAGTTACTCCTTGGGGGCGGTTGATGGCTACACCTTC. Residues: CASSYSLGAVDGYTF.

The V and J genes are TRBV6-2 or TRBV6-3 and TRBJ2-2; D may be TRBD2 (6 bases). V was cut by 6 bases and J by 0 bases, with 11 bases left in between. The CDR3 sequence is 15 residues long. The germline CDR1 and CDR2 sequences are MNHEY and SVGEGT. The CDR3 DNA reads as TGTGCCAGCAGACGTCGGGAGACGAACACCGGGGAGCTGTTTTTT. It encodes CASRRRETNTGELFF.

This clonotype showed up just a few times. The genes are TRBV27 and TRBJ1-6; tentative D call: TRBD1 (6 bases). The CDR3 totals 12 residues. Germline assignment: CDR1 MNHEY and CDR2 SMNVEV (reference sequence). Trimming took off 7 bases at V and 8 bases at J, with 9 bases between the two ends. The CDR3 DNA reads TGTGCCAGCAAGAGGGGGGATTCACCCCTCCACTTT. Protein product: CASKRGDSPLHF.

The gene calls are TRBV25-1 and TRBJ2-3; TRBD2 is a possible D gene (7 bases). CDR1 and CDR2 from the germline V gene are MGHDK and SYGVNS. Trimming took off 6 bases at V and 8 bases at J, with 18 bases between the two ends. The CDR3 loop spans 14 amino acids. The CDR3 is CASSRGGVGATQYF. The CDR3 DNA is TGTGCCAGCAGCAGGGGAGGGGTGGGGGCTACGCAGTATTTT.

The J gene is TRBJ1-1, the V gene TRBV18; perhaps TRBD1 as D (5 bases). CDR1 is KGHSH, CDR2 LQKENI, per germline. This CDR3 comprises 17 residues. V was cut by 2 bases and J by 3 bases, with 19 bases left in between. CDR3 in DNA: TGTGCCAGCTCACCAGGCCAGGGCCAAACCCGCTACACTGAAGCTTTCTTT. Its translation is CASSPGQGQTRYTEAFF.

This sequence joins TRBV6-1 and TRBJ1-2, with 7 bases identical to TRBD1. Germline-derived CDR1 and CDR2 are MNHNS and SASEGT. V lost 5 bases and J lost 4; bases outside the gene matches: 10. The CDR3 is 15 amino acids. In nucleotides, the CDR3 is TGTGCCAGCAGTCCGTGGGGAGGGGGCGGCTATGGCTACACCTTC. It yields the protein CASSPWGGGGYGYTF.

In its sample, this clonotype was seen once. This chain joins TRBV20-1 and TRBJ2-7; TRBD1 agrees at 9 bases. The V and J ends lost 2 bases and 5 bases, in that order; junction bases with no gene match: 10. CDR3 length equals 15 residues. Per the germline V gene, CDR1 is DFQATT and CDR2 is SNEGSKA (reference sequence). The CDR3, as DNA: TGCAGTGCTAGAACTCAATCCGGGACAGGGAACGAGCAGTACTTC. As protein: CSARTQSGTGNEQYF.

This chain links TRBV2 with TRBJ2-2; TRBD2 might be the D (5 bases). CDR3 size: 14 residues. Trimming left V 7 bases short and J 2 bases short, with 11 bases between. Germline CDR1 is SNHLY and CDR2 is FYNNEI. The CDR3 nucleotides read TGTGCCAGCAAGGGAGACCGAAACACCGGGGAGCTGTTTTTT. Its translation: CASKGDRNTGELFF.

The rearrangement links TRBV4-3 to TRBJ1-6, with 7 nucleotides matching TRBD1. Losses at the gene ends were 5 bases for V and 6 bases for J; bases not matched to a gene: 4. The CDR3 length is 14 residues. Germline assignment: CDR1 LGHNA and CDR2 YSLEER. CDR3 sequence (DNA): TGCGCCAGCAGCGCCGGGACAGTTAATTCACCCCTCCACTTT. This translates into CASSAGTVNSPLHF.

This clonotype was seen a few times. J is TRBJ2-3 and V is TRBV6-1; a weak D match, TRBD2 (6 bases). The CDR3 is 16 residues long. Germline assignment: CDR1 MNHNS and CDR2 SASEGT. Trimming shortened V by 6 bases and J by 0 bases, and 16 bases separated the two germline ends. The CDR3 reads CASRNPSGPSTDTQYF. CDR3 coding DNA: TGTGCCAGCAGAAACCCCAGCGGGCCCAGCACAGATACGCAGTATTTT.

This clonotype was recorded a few times. The chain couples TRBV20-1 to TRBJ1-2, with TRBD1 identical over 11 bases. Germline values: CDR1 DFQATT, CDR2 SNEGSKA (reference sequence). The ends lost 2 bases at V and 4 bases at J; junction bases unmatched: 3. This CDR3 spans 14 amino acids. CDR3 nucleotides: TGCAGTGCTAGACCCGGGACAGGGGGCTATGGCTACACCTTC. Its protein product is CSARPGTGGYGYTF.

The chain carries TRBV28 and TRBJ2-7; 10 nucleotides align to TRBD2. Germline V gene lookup returns CDR1 MDHEN and CDR2 SYDVKM. This CDR3 is built from 16 residues. Trimming at V came to 7 bases and at J to 4 bases, leaving 13 bases not matched to a gene. Written as DNA, the CDR3 is TGTGCCAGCAATTCCGGGACTAGCGCTAACCGATACGAGCAGTACTTC. It specifies CASNSGTSANRYEQYF.

V and J are TRBV11-2 and TRBJ2-5; D not resolved. Germline V CDR1 and CDR2: SGHAT, FQNNGV. Trimming shortened V by 3 bases and J by 3 bases, and 11 bases separated the two germline ends. This CDR3 has 14 residues. The CDR3 sequence is CASSLDPRKETQYF. The CDR3 coding sequence is TGTGCCAGCAGCTTGGACCCGAGGAAAGAGACCCAGTACTTC.

V is TRBV6-1 and J is TRBJ2-5; the D gene is possibly TRBD1 (6 bases). V was trimmed by 3 bases and J by 5 bases, leaving 16 bases between them. The CDR3 sequence is 15 residues long. Germline assignment: CDR1 MNHNS and CDR2 SASEGT. CDR3 sequence reads: CASSDNRVMVETQYF. CDR3 nucleotide sequence: TGTGCCAGCAGTGATAACAGGGTGATGGTGGAGACCCAGTACTTC.

By share of the sample, this clonotype is medium-sized. The chain joins TRBV9 to TRBJ2-1; D is unclear. Germline V gives CDR1 SGDLS, CDR2 YYNGEE. V dropped 1 base and J dropped 8 bases, with 10 bases sitting between them. The CDR3 totals 13 residues. The CDR3 loop is CASSVQAHDEQFF. The DNA for the CDR3 is TGTGCCAGCAGCGTACAAGCTCACGATGAGCAGTTCTTC.

V is TRBV7-3 and J is TRBJ2-2; the D gene is possibly TRBD2 (6 bases). V lost 2 bases to trimming and J lost 5 bases, with 12 bases between them. The CDR3 loop spans 15 amino acids. CDR1 SGHTA and CDR2 FQGTGA come from the germline V gene. Here the CDR3 reads CASSLDPGETGELFF. The CDR3 bases are TGTGCCAGCAGCTTAGATCCGGGGGAAACCGGGGAGCTGTTTTTT.

This clonotype is judged hyperexpanded. The rearrangement links TRBV11-3 to TRBJ1-1; possible D gene TRBD1, 6 bases. This CDR3 is built from 14 residues. In germline, CDR1 is SGHNT, CDR2 YENEEA. The V end was cut by 8 bases, the J end by 7 bases, with 20 bases between. CDR3 sequence (DNA): TGTGCCAGCCGGGACACCTCAAGTCGTAGTGAAGCTTTCTTT. It is translated as CASRDTSSRSEAFF.

The V and J genes are TRBV6-1 and TRBJ2-5; perhaps TRBD2 as D (6 bases). Trimming shortened V by 3 bases and J by 5 bases, and 16 bases separated the two germline ends. Germline V CDR1 and CDR2: MNHNS, SASEGT. The CDR3 has 15 amino acids. The CDR3 spells CASSDESGGRETQYF. The CDR3, as DNA: TGTGCCAGCAGTGATGAGAGCGGAGGGAGGGAGACCCAGTACTTC.